The clone carrying this T cell receptor beta chain appeared many times. Its antigen is currently unknown. V was pared by 3 bases and J by 2 bases, with 8 bases of the junction left unmatched. The CDR3 has 16 residues. The germline V gene has CDR1 SNHLY and CDR2 FYNNEI. RNA transcripts provided the source from which TCR beta CDR3 regions were amplified. The HTBI primer set was used in a first-round RT-PCR of the TCR CDR3. TCRdb passed the multiplex PCR reads through MiXCR, listing each CDR3 protein once. This table has approximately 380,000 distinct CDR3 sequences, 11% to 15% appearing once. This record comes from a study of T cells in Graves' hyperthyroidism and ophthalmopathy. Points from the study as a whole: Through a model of 13 V-J features, ophthalmopathy was separated from stable hyperthyroidism.

The origin of this receptor is a man aged 50 to 59 with Graves' ophthalmopathy. Sequencing was carried out using blood. The J gene is TRBJ2-3, the V gene TRBV2; 7 nucleotides match TRBD2. The CDR3 region is CASSEFFAGDTDTQYF. In DNA, the CDR3 is TGTGCCAGCAGTGAGTTTTTCGCGGGAGACACAGATACGCAGTATTTT.